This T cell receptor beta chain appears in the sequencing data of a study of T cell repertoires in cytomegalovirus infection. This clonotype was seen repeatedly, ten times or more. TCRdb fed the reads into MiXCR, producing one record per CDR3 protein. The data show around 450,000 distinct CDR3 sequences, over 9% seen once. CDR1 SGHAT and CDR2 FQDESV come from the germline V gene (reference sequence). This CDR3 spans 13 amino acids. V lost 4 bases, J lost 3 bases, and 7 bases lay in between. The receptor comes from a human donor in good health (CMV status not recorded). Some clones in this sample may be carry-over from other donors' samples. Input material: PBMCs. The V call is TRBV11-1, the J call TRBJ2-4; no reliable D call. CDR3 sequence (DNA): TGTGCCAGCAGCTCCCCCGGCAAAAACATTCAGTACTTC. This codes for CASSSPGKNIQYF.